A selection of T cell receptor beta chains follows, all from one sample in a study of cytomegalovirus exposure and HLA in healthy donors. Method: immunoSEQ multiplex PCR; TCRdb's copy keeps in-frame clones and lacks some. In the table there are approximately 100,000 clones, approximately 66% of which are singletons. The sample taken for sequencing was PBMCs. All receptors come from a man aged 30-40 years in good health and CMV-seronegative. Each CDR3 is given with its conserved first and last residue. Each record gives: V gene, J gene, D gene, clone size, CDR3 DNA, CDR3 protein. D genes are given only for firm matches. Clone size is not always given. Where it is, it says once, few, many or a class for expanded clones.

>TRBV19|TRBJ1-5|.|.
TGTGCCAGTAGTATAAGACACCACGGGAGTTATAGCAGTCAGCCCCAGCATTTT
CASSIRHHGSYSSQPQHF
>TRBV4-1|TRBJ1-2|TRBD1|.
TGCGCCAGCAGCCGCTCCGGGACAGGGACTAACTATGGCTACACCTTC
CASSRSGTGTNYGYTF
>TRBV9|TRBJ2-2|.|.
TGTGCCAGCAGCGTAGCTCCCAGGGACACCGGGGAGCTGTTTTTT
CASSVAPRDTGELFF
>TRBV29-1|TRBJ1-1|.|.
TGCAGCGTTCCTTACAGGAGTGAAGCTTTCTTT
CSVPYRSEAFF
>TRBV2|TRBJ2-7|.|.
TGTGCCAGCAGTTTGCGGCCCTCCTACGAGCAGTGCTTC
CASSLRPSYEQCF
>TRBV7-9|TRBJ1-5|.|.
TGTGCCAGCAGCTTAGAATTCGGGGGGGCCGGTCAGCCCCAGCATTTT
CASSLEFGGAGQPQHF
>TRBV19|TRBJ1-4|TRBD1|.
TGTGCCAGTAGTTCAAAGGGGACAGAGAATGAAAAACTGTTTTTT
CASSSKGTENEKLFF
>TRBV5-1|TRBJ2-7|.|few
TGCGCCAGCAGCTTGGCGGCGGGATCTACCTACGAGCAGTACTTC
CASSLAAGSTYEQYF
>TRBV7-6|TRBJ1-5|TRBD1|once
TGTGCCAGCAGCTTGAAGTTGGGGACAGAGGGCAATCAGCCCCAGCATTTT
CASSLKLGTEGNQPQHF
>TRBV27|TRBJ2-2|TRBD2|.
TGTGCCAGCAGTTTATTCTCGCGGGAGGCTCTCACCGGGGAGCTGTTTTTT
CASSLFSREALTGELFF
>TRBV2|TRBJ2-5|.|once
TGTGCCAGCAGCCGACCGGACAGAGTGACCCAGTACTTC
CASSRPDRVTQYF
>TRBV18|TRBJ1-4|TRBD1|.
TGTGCCAGCTCACCATTGGGACAGGCCCTAAATGAAAAACTGTTTTTT
CASSPLGQALNEKLFF
>TRBV6-6|TRBJ2-7|.|.
TGTGCCAGCAGTTACTCCCTAAACGAGCAGTACTTC
CASSYSLNEQYF
>TRBV2|TRBJ2-7|.|.
TGTGCCAGCAGAGGGACACGTAATAGAGCCTACGAGCAGTACTTC
CASRGTRNRAYEQYF
>TRBV10-2|TRBJ1-2|TRBD1|few
TGCGCCAGCAGTGAGGCCCTAGTGACAGGGACTTTCTATGGCTACACCTTC
CASSEALVTGTFYGYTF
>TRBV29-1|TRBJ2-7|TRBD1|few
TGCAGCGTCGGACAGGGGAAATGGGAGCAGTACTTC
CSVGQGKWEQYF
>TRBV5-1|TRBJ2-7|.|few
TGCGCCAGCAGCCGAACAGGGATTTACGAGCAGTACTTC
CASSRTGIYEQYF
>TRBV28|TRBJ2-2|TRBD1|few
TGTGCCAGCAGTTCTCCGACAGGGGCTCCTCTTTTGGACGGGGAGCTGTTTTTT
CASSSPTGAPLLDGELFF
>TRBV28|TRBJ1-2|TRBD1|.
TGTGCCAGCAGTTCGATCCGGGACAGGGATGCAAACTATGGCTACACCTTC
CASSSIRDRDANYGYTF
>TRBV4-1|TRBJ2-5|.|.
TGCGCCAGCAGCCTACTCCTCTCCGGGGGGCACCAAGAGACCCAGTACTTC
CASSLLLSGGHQETQYF
>TRBV29-1|TRBJ2-5|.|.
TGCAACGTGGGGACCTCCCAGGAGGGGACCCAGTACTTC
CNVGTSQEGTQYF
>TRBV27|TRBJ2-3|TRBD2|.
TGTGCCAGCAGTTTATCGCTAGCGGGAGCCCTTCGGGGCACAGATACGCAGTATTTT
CASSLSLAGALRGTDTQYF
>TRBV10-3|TRBJ2-7|TRBD1|.
TGTGCCATCAGTCGGGACAGGGGGCCTTACGAGCAGTACTTC
CAISRDRGPYEQYF
>TRBV4-1|TRBJ2-7|.|.
TGCGCCAGCAGCCAAGCGGATCGGGGGGCGTACGAGCAGTACTTC
CASSQADRGAYEQYF
>TRBV7-9|TRBJ1-2|.|.
TGTGCCAGCAGCTTCGCCATGGGGGGGGGAAAAGGAGGCTACACCTTC
CASSFAMGGGKGGYTF
>TRBV7-9|TRBJ1-5|.|.
TGTTCCAGCAGCTTAGCGGGCCGGGAGGGGCCCCAGCATTTT
CSSSLAGREGPQHF
>TRBV5-1|TRBJ2-1|TRBD1|.
TGCGCCAGCAGCCGCGACAGGGGGGCCAACAATGAGCAGTTCTTC
CASSRDRGANNEQFF
>TRBV30|TRBJ1-6|.|once
TGTGCCTGGAGTTCATATACGGTCTGGGCTTCACCCCTCCACTTT
CAWSSYTVWASPLHF
>TRBV6-1|TRBJ2-3|TRBD2|few
TGTGCCAGCAGTGAGGTGGCTAGCGGGGGGAGCACAGATACGCAGTATTTT
CASSEVASGGSTDTQYF
>TRBV9|TRBJ2-3|TRBD2|.
TGTGCCAGCAGCGTGGGGACTAGCGGGCGCACAGATACGCAGTATTTT
CASSVGTSGRTDTQYF
>TRBV21-1|TRBJ2-1|.|.
TGTGCCAGCAGCAAACGGGGTAGGCTAACTTACAATGAGCAGTTCTTC
CASSKRGRLTYNEQFF
>TRBV18|TRBJ2-5|.|few
TGTGCCAGCTCACCACCTAGGGAGCGAGAGACCCAGTACTTC
CASSPPRERETQYF
>TRBV6-1|TRBJ2-6|TRBD2|.
TGTGCCAGCAGTGAACTAGCGGGGGGCGCCGGGGCCAACGTCCTGACTTTC
CASSELAGGAGANVLTF
>TRBV29-1|TRBJ1-1|.|.
TGCAGCGTTGACAGAGGGCACACTGAAGCTTTCTTT
CSVDRGHTEAFF
>TRBV4-2|TRBJ2-7|.|few
TGTGCCAGCAGCTCTTCCGGGGGTTACGAGCAGTACTTC
CASSSSGGYEQYF
>TRBV27|TRBJ2-4|TRBD1|.
TGTGCCAGCAGCCCCTACACGACAGGGGGCAAAAACATTCAGTACTTC
CASSPYTTGGKNIQYF
>TRBV7-8|TRBJ2-1|.|.
TGTGCCAGCAGCGCCCGGGACTCCTACAATGAGCAGTTCTTC
CASSARDSYNEQFF
>TRBV7-9|TRBJ1-5|TRBD1|.
TGTGCCAGCAGCTTGGGACAGGGGACATCTCAGCCCCAGCATTTT
CASSLGQGTSQPQHF
>TRBV7-2|TRBJ1-2|.|.
TGTGCCAGCAGCTTACAGGGCGGCTATGGCTACACCTTC
CASSLQGGYGYTF
>TRBV28|TRBJ2-2|TRBD1|.
TGTGCCAGCAGCCTACACAAGGGACAGGCCGGTGGCGGGGAGCTGTTTTTT
CASSLHKGQAGGGELFF
>TRBV7-2|TRBJ2-1|.|.
TGTGCCAGCAGCTTAGTTGGTAGTAGTGGTTACAATGAGCAGTTCTTC
CASSLVGSSGYNEQFF
>TRBV9|TRBJ2-7|TRBD2|.
TGTGCCAGCAGCACCCCCGGGACTAGCGGGGGACCGACGACCTACGAGCAGTACTTC
CASSTPGTSGGPTTYEQYF
>TRBV28|TRBJ1-2|.|.
TGTGCCAGCAGTTTATCCCCCATTAACTATGGCTACACCTTC
CASSLSPINYGYTF
>TRBV30|TRBJ2-7|TRBD2|once
TGTGCCTGGCAACTAGCGGGAGTTTACGAGCAGTACTTC
CAWQLAGVYEQYF
>TRBV5-4|TRBJ2-5|.|once
TGTGCCAGCAGCTTACAGGGAAGGAGGGAGACCCAGTACTTC
CASSLQGRRETQYF
>TRBV7-3|TRBJ1-6|.|few
TGTGCCAGCAGCTTAAGCGGGGGAGCCCTCCACTTT
CASSLSGGALHF
>TRBV6-1|TRBJ2-7|.|.
TGTGCCAGCAGTGAAGCGGCAGGGTCGTTTGAGGAGCAGTACTTC
CASSEAAGSFEEQYF
>TRBV7-2|TRBJ1-2|.|.
TGTGCCAGCAGCTTAGACAGCTCTGGCTACACCTTC
CASSLDSSGYTF
>TRBV9|TRBJ2-3|.|.
TGTGCCAGCAGCGTAGACGCTTTTGAACTCGATACGCAGTATTTT
CASSVDAFELDTQYF
>TRBV9|TRBJ2-7|.|.
TGTGCCAGCAGCGCCGGCTACGAGCAGTACTTC
CASSAGYEQYF
>TRBV4-1|TRBJ2-3|TRBD1|.
TGCGCCAGCAGCCAAGTAGACAGGGACACAGATACGCAGTATTTT
CASSQVDRDTDTQYF
>TRBV7-2|TRBJ2-7|TRBD2|.
TGTGCCAGCAGCCGGATTGGAGGGACTAGCGGCTACGAGCAGTACTTC
CASSRIGGTSGYEQYF
>TRBV30|TRBJ2-5|.|.
TGTGCCTGGAGTGTAATCTCAGGGCGAGAGACCCAGTACTTC
CAWSVISGRETQYF
>TRBV5-1|TRBJ2-6|.|few
TGCGCCAGCAGGGCGGAGGGGGCCAACGTCCTGACTTTC
CASRAEGANVLTF
>TRBV6-1|TRBJ1-2|.|.
TGTGCCAGCAGGCAGGGGTTCCCTATCTATGGCTACACCTTC
CASRQGFPIYGYTF
>TRBV4-1|TRBJ2-3|.|.
TGCGCCAGCAGCCAAGGCCAAGGGGGTGGGACAGATACGCAGTATTTT
CASSQGQGGGTDTQYF
>TRBV28|TRBJ2-7|TRBD1|.
TGTGCCAGCAGTAACCCGGGACAGGGAGAGTACGAGCAGTACTTC
CASSNPGQGEYEQYF
>TRBV18|TRBJ1-1|.|.
TGTGCCAGCTCACCGGGGGGGTCGAACACTGAAGCTTTCTTT
CASSPGGSNTEAFF
>TRBV28|TRBJ1-6|.|.
TGTGCCAGCAGCAACAGGGTATATTCACCCCTCCACTTT
CASSNRVYSPLHF